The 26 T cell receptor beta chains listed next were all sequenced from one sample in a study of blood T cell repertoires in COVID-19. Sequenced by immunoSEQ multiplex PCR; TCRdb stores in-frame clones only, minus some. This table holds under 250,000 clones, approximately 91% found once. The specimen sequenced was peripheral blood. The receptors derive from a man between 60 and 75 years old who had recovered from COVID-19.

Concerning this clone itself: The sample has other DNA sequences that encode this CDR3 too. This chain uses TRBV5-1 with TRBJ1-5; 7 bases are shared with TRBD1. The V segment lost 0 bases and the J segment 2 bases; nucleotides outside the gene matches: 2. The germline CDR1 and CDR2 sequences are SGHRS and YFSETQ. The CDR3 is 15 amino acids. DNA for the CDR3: TGCGCCAGCAGCTTGGAGGGGGCTCGCAATCAGCCCCAGCATTTT. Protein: CASSLEGARNQPQHF.

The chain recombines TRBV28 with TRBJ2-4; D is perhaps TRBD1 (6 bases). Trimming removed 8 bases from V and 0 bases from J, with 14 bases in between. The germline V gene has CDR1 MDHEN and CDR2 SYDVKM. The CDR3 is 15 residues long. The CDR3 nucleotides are TGTGCCAGCCGGGACATCGACAAAGCCAAAAACATTCAGTACTTC. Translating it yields CASRDIDKAKNIQYF. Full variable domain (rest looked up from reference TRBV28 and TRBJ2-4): DVKVTQSSRYLVKRTGEKVFLECVQDMDHENMFWYRQDPGLGLRLIYFSYDVKMKEKGDIPEGYSVSREKKERFSLILESASTNQTSMYLCASRDIDKAKNIQYFGAGTRLSVL.

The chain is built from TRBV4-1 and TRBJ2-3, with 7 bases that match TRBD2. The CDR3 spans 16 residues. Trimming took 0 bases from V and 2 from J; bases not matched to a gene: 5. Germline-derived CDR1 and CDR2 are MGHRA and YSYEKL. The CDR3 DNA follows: TGCGCCAGCAGCCAAGATCTAGCGGACCCCACAGATACGCAGTATTTT. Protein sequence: CASSQDLADPTDTQYF.

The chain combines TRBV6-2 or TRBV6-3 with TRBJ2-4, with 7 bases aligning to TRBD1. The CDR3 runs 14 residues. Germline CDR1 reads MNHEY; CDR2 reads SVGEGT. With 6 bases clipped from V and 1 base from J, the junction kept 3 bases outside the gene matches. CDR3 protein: CASSGTAAKNIQYF. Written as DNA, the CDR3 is TGTGCCAGCAGCGGGACAGCTGCCAAAAACATTCAGTACTTC.

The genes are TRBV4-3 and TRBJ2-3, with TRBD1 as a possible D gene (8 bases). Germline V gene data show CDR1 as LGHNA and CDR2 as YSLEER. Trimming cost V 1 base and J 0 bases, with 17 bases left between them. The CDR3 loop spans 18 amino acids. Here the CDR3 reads CASSQGTGREFSTDTQYF. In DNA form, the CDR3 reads TGCGCCAGCAGCCAAGGGACAGGGAGGGAATTCAGCACAGATACGCAGTATTTT.

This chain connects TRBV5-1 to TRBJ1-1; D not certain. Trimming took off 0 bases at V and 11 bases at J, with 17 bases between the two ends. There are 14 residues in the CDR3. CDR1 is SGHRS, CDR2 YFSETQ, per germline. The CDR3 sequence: CASSLDLPGMGAFF. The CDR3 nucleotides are TGCGCCAGCAGCTTGGATCTCCCGGGGATGGGTGCTTTCTTT.

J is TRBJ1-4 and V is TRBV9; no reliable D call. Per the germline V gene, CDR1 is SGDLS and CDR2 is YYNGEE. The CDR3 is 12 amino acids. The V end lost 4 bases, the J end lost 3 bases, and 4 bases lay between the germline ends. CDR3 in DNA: TGTGCCAGCAGCTCATCTAATGAAAAACTGTTTTTT. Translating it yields CASSSSNEKLFF.

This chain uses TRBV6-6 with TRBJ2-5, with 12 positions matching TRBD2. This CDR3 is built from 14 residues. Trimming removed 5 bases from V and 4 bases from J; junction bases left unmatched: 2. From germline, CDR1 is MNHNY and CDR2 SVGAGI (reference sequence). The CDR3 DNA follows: TGTGCCAGCAGTCCGGGACTAGCGGGAGAGACCCAGTACTTC. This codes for CASSPGLAGETQYF.

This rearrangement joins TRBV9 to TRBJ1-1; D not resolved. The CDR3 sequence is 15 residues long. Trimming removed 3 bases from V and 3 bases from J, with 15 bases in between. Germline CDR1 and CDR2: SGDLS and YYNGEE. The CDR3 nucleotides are TGTGCCAGCAGCGGGAGGGAGTCGAAGGACACTGAAGCTTTCTTT. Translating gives CASSGRESKDTEAFF.

CDR3 nucleotide sequence: TGTGCCAGCAGCGGTGACAGGGCTAGCTCCTACAATGAGCAGTTCTTC. It is translated as CASSGDRASSYNEQFF. The J gene is TRBJ2-1, the V gene TRBV9, with 7 bases matching TRBD1. CDR1 and CDR2 (germline): SGDLS, YYNGEE. The CDR3 totals 16 residues. J was trimmed by 0 bases and V by 3 bases; bases with no gene match: 6.

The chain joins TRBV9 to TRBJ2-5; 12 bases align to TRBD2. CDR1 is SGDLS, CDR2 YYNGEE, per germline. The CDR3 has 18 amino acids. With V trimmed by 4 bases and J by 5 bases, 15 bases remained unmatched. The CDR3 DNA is TGTGCCAGCAGCCCTAGGGCTAGCGGGGGGGTGCCTTTTGAGACCCAGTACTTC. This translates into CASSPRASGGVPFETQYF.

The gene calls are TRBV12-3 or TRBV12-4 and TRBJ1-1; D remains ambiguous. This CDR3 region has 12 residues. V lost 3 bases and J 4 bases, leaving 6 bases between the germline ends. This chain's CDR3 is CASSFEGTEAFF. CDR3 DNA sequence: TGTGCCAGCAGTTTCGAGGGCACTGAAGCTTTCTTT.

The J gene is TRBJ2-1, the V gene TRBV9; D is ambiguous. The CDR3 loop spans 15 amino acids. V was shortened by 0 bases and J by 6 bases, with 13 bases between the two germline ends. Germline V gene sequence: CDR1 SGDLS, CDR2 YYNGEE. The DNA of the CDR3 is TGTGCCAGCAGCGTAGAGCCCCTTTCCCTCAATGAGCAGTTCTTC. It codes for CASSVEPLSLNEQFF.

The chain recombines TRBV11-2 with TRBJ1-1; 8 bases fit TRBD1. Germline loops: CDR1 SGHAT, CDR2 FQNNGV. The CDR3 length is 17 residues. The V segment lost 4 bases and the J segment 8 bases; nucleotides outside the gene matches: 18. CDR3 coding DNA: TGTGCCAGCAGCTCGATGTTGGACAGGGTCTCCAGGGGGGAAGCTTTCTTT. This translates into CASSSMLDRVSRGEAFF.

In DNA, the CDR3 is TGTGCCACCAGTGACCGGGGACTAGCGGGAGGGAGGGACCGCACAGATACGCAGTATTTT. Protein: CATSDRGLAGGRDRTDTQYF. The chain is built from TRBV24-1 and TRBJ2-3, with 16 nucleotides matching TRBD2. V shed 4 bases and J 1 base; nucleotides not matched to a gene: 10. Germline assignment: CDR1 KGHDR and CDR2 SFDVKD. The CDR3 covers 20 residues.

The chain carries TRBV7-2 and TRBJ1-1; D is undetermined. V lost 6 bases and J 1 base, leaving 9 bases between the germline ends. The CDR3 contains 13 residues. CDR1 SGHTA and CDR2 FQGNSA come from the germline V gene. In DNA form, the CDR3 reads TGTGCCAGCAGTCAATCACAGAACACTGAAGCTTTCTTT. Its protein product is CASSQSQNTEAFF. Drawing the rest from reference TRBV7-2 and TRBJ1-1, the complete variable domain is GAGVSQSPSNKVTEKGKDVELRCDPISGHTALYWYRQSLGQGLEFLIYFQGNSAPDKSGLPSDRFSAERTGGSVSTLTIQRTQQEDSAVYLCASSQSQNTEAFFGQGTRLTVV.

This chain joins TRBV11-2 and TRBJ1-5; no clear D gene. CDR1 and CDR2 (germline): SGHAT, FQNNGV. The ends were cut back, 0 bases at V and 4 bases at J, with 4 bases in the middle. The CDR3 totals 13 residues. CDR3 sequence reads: CASSLDRNQPQHF. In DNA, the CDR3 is TGTGCCAGCAGCTTAGATCGGAATCAGCCCCAGCATTTT.

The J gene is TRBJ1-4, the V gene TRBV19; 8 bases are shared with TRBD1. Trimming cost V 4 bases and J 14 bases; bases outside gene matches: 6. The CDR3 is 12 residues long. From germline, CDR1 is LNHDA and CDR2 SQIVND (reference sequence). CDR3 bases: TGTGCCAGTAGTACCACAGGGGGAAGGCTGTTTTTT. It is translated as CASSTTGGRLFF.

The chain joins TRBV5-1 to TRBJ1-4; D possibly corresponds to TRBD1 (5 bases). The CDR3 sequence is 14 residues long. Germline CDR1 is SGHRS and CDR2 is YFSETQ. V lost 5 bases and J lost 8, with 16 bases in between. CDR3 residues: CASRIQQGGEKLFF. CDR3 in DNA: TGCGCCAGCAGGATTCAGCAGGGCGGCGAAAAACTGTTTTTT. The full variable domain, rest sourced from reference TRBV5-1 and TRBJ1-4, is KAGVTQTPRYLIKTRGQQVTLSCSPISGHRSVSWYQQTPGQGLQFLFEYFSETQRNKGNFPGRFSGRQFSNSRSEMNVSTLELGDSALYLCASRIQQGGEKLFFGSGTQLSVL.

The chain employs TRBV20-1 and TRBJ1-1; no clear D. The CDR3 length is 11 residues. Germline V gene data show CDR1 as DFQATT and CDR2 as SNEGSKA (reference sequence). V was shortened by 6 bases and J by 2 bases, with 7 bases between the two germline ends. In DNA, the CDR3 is TGCAGTGCCCTATTTAACACTGAAGCTTTCTTT. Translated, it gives CSALFNTEAFF.

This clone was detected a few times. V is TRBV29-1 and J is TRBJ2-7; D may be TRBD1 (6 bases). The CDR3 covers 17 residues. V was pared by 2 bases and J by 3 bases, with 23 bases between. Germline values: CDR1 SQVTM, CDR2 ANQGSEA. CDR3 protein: CSVETVDSLNPVYEQYF. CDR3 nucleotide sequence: TGCAGCGTTGAAACCGTGGACAGCCTAAACCCGGTCTACGAGCAGTACTTC.

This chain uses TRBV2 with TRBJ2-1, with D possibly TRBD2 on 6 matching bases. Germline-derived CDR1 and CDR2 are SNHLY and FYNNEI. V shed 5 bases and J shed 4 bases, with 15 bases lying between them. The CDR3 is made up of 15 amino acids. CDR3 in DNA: TGTGCCAGCAGTTCAGAGGGAGGCGAATACAATGAGCAGTTCTTC. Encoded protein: CASSSEGGEYNEQFF.

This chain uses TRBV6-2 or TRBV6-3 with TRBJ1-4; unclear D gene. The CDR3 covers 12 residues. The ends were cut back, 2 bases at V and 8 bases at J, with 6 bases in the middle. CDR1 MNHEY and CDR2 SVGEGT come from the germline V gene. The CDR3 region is CASSYKREKLFF. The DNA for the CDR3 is TGTGCCAGCAGTTACAAGAGGGAAAAACTGTTTTTT.

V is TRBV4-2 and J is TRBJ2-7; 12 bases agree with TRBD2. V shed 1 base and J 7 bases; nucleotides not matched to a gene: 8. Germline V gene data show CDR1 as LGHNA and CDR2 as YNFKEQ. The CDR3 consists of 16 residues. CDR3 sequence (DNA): TGTGCCAGCAGCCAAGCGACTAGCGGGGGCCGTTGGGAGCAGTACTTC. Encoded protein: CASSQATSGGRWEQYF.

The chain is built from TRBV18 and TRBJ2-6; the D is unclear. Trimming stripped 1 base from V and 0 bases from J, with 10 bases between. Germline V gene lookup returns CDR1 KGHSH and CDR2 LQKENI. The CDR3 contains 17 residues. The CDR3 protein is CASSPQRPSSGANVLTF. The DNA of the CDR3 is TGTGCCAGCTCACCACAGCGTCCGTCCTCTGGGGCCAACGTCCTGACTTTC.

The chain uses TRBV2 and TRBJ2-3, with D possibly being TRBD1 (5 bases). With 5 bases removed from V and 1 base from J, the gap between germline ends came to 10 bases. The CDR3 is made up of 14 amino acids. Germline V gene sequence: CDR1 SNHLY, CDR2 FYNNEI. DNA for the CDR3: TGTGCCAGCAGTTACCAGACAGGCACAGATACGCAGTATTTT. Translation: CASSYQTGTDTQYF.